Sequencing of this T cell receptor beta chain was carried out in a study of T cell responses to AZD1222 COVID-19 vaccine. At the level of the study: Pooling of second doses given at about 4 or about 12 weeks was done.

With 0 bases removed from V and 4 bases from J, the gap between germline ends came to 10 bases. The CDR3 consists of 14 residues. Looked up from germline, CDR1 is SGHRS and CDR2 is YFSETQ. Worth noting for this clone: Its target is not known.

Findings of the study overall: Baseline serostatus was positive in only six or seven AZD1222 recipients. Per reports, nearly half of all spike-specific TCRs target regions that are unmutated in variants. A mostly white British donor set with more females was recruited, and clonal diversity was possibly underestimated.

Sequenced by immunoSEQ multiplex PCR; TCRdb stores in-frame clones only, minus some. Altogether some 180,000 clones are present, 80% to 90% being singletons, with the ten largest covering under 7.5%. This rearrangement joins TRBV5-1 to TRBJ1-2; D remains unclear. Specimen: peripheral blood, collected on day 0 of AZD1222 vaccination. The TCR comes from an adult in good health. In nucleotides, the CDR3 is TGCGCCAGCAGCTTGGAGCCAGTTAGCTATGGCTACACCTTC. It translates to CASSLEPVSYGYTF.